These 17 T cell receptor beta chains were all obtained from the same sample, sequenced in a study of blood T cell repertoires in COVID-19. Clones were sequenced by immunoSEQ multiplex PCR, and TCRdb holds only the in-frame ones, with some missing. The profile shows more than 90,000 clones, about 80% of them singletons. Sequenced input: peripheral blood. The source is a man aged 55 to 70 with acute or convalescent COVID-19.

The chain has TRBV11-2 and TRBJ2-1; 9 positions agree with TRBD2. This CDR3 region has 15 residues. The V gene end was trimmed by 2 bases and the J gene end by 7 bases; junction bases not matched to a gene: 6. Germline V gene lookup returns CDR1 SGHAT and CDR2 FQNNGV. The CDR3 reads CASSLLAGRGNEQFF. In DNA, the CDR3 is TGTGCCAGCAGCTTACTAGCGGGAAGAGGTAATGAGCAGTTCTTC.

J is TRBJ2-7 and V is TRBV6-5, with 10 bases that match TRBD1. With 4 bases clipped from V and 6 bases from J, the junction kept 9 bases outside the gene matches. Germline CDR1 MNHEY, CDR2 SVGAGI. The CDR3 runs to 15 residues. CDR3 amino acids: CASSSSGTGETEQYF. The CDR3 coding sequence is TGTGCCAGCAGTTCCTCCGGGACAGGGGAAACCGAGCAGTACTTC.

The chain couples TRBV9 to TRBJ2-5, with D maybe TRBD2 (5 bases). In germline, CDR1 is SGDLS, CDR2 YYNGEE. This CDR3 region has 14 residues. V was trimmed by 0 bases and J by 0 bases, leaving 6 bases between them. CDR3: CASSVGRDQETQYF. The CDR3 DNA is TGTGCCAGCAGCGTAGGGCGGGACCAAGAGACCCAGTACTTC.

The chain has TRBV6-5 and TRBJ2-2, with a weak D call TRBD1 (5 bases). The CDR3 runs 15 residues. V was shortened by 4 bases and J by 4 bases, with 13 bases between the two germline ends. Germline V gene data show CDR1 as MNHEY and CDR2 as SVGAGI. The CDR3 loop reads CASSSRTLGTGELFF. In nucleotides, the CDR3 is TGTGCCAGCAGTTCGAGGACATTGGGCACCGGGGAGCTGTTTTTT.

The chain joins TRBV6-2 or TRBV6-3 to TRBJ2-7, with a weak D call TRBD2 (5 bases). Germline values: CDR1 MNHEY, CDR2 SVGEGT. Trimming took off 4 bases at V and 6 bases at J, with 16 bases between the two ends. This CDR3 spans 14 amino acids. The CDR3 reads CASSLRTPAGEQYV. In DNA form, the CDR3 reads TGTGCCAGCAGTTTACGGACTCCAGCCGGCGAGCAGTACGTC.

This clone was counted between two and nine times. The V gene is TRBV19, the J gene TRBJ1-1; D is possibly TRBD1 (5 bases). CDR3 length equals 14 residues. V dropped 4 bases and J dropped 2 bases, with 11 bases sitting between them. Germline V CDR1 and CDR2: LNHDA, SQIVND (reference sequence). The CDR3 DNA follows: TGTGCCAGTAGTACGGCCCAGGGAAACACTGAAGCTTTCTTT. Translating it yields CASSTAQGNTEAFF.

The CDR3 here is CASSPGGGTYNEQFF. In DNA form, the CDR3 reads TGTGCCAGCAGCCCGGGAGGTGGGACCTACAATGAGCAGTTCTTC. The chain uses TRBV9 and TRBJ2-1, with TRBD2 matching 7 bases. V lost 4 bases, J lost 2 bases, and 6 bases stayed unmatched. The germline gives CDR1 SGDLS, CDR2 YYNGEE. This CDR3 has 15 residues.

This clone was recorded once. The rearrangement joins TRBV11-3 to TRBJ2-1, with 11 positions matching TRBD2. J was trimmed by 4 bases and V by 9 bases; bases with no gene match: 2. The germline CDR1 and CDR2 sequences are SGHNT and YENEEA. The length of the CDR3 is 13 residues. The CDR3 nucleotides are TGTGCCAGAATAGCGGGAGGGTACAATGAGCAGTTCTTC. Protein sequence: CARIAGGYNEQFF. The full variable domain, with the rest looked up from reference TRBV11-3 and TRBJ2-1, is EAGVVQSPRYKIIEKKQPVAFWCNPISGHNTLYWYLQNLGQGPELLIRYENEEAVDDSQLPKDRFSAERLKGVDSTLKIQPAELGDSAVYLCARIAGGYNEQFFGPGTRLTVL.

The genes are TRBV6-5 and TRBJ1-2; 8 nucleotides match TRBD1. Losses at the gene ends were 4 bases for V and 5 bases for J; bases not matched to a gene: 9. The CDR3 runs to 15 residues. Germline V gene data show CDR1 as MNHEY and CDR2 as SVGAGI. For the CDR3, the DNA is TGTGCCAGCAGTTCCTCAGGGGGCGCCGATTATGGCTACACCTTC. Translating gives CASSSSGGADYGYTF.

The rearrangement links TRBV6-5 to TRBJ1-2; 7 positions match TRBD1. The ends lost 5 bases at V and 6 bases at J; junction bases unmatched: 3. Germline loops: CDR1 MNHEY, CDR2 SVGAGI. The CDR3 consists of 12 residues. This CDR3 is CASSPTGNGYTF. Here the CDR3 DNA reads TGTGCCAGCAGTCCGACAGGGAATGGCTACACCTTC.

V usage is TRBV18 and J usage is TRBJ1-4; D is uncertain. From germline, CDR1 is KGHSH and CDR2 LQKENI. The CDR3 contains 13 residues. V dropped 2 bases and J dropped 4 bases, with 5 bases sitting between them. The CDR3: CASSPASNEKLFF. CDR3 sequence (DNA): TGTGCCAGCTCACCAGCGAGTAATGAAAAACTGTTTTTT.

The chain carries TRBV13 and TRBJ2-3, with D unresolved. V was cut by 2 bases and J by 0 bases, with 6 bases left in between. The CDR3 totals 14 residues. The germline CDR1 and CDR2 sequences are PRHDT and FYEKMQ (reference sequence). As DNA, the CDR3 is TGTGCCAGCAGCTTAACTGTCAGCACAGATACGCAGTATTTT. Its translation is CASSLTVSTDTQYF.

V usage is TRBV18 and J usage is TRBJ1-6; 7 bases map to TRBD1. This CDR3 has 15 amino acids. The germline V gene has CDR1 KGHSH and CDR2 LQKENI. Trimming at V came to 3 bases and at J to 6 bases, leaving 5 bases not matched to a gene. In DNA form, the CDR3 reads TGTGCCAGCTCACCTGGGACAGCTACTAATTCACCCCTCCACTTT. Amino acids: CASSPGTATNSPLHF.

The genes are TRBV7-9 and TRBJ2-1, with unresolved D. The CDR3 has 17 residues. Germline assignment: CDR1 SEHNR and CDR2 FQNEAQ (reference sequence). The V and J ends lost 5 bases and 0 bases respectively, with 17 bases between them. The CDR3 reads CASSAVFSLSSYNEQFF. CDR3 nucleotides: TGTGCCAGCAGCGCCGTTTTCTCCCTGAGCTCCTACAATGAGCAGTTCTTC.

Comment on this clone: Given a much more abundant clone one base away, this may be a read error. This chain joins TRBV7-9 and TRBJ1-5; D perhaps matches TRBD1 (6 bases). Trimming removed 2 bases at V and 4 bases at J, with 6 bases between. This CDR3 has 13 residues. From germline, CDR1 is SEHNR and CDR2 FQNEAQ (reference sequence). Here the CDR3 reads CASSLQGNQPQHF. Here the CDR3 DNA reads TGTGCCAGCAGCTTACAGGGGAATCAGCCCCAGCATTTT.

In nucleotides, the CDR3 is TGTGCCAGCAGGCCAGGAAGCGGACCTCAAGAGACCCAGTACTTC. This sequence encodes CASRPGSGPQETQYF. The V and J genes are TRBV11-3 and TRBJ2-5, with D perhaps matching TRBD2 (5 bases). Trimming shortened V by 6 bases and J by 2 bases, and 16 bases separated the two germline ends. CDR1 is SGHNT and CDR2 is YENEEA in the germline V gene. This CDR3 is built from 15 residues.

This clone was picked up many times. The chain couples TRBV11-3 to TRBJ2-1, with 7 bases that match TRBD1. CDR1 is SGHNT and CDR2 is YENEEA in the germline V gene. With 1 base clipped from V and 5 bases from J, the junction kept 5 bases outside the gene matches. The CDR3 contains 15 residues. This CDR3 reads CASSLVQGKDNEQFF. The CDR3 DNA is TGTGCCAGCAGCTTAGTACAGGGGAAGGACAATGAGCAGTTCTTC.